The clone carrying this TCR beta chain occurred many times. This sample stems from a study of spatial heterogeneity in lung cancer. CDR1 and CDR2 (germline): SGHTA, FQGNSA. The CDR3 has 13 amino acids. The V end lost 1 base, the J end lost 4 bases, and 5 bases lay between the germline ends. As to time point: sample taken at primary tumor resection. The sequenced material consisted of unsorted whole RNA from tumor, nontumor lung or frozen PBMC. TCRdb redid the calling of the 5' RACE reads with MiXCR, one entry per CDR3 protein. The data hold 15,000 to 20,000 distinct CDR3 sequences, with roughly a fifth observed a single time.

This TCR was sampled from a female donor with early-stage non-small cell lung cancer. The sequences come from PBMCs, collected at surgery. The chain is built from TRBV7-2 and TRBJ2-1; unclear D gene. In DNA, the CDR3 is TGTGCCAGCAGCTTAGACGGTTACAATGAGCAGTTCTTC. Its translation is CASSLDGYNEQFF.